This TCR beta chain was observed in a study of cytomegalovirus exposure and HLA in healthy donors. Trimming pared 5 bases from V and 4 bases from J, leaving 14 bases between. The CDR3 runs 15 residues. Looked up from germline, CDR1 is LNHDA and CDR2 is SQIVND (reference sequence). In the PCR, 60 Vbeta and 13 Jbeta primers were used. Libraries were prepared by immunoSEQ multiplex PCR; TCRdb keeps only in-frame clonotypes and omits some of them. This table has about 150,000 clones, 65% to 85% appearing once. This clone was detected only a few times. The TCR was taken from a woman between 18 and 29 years old in good health and CMV-seronegative. The chain is built from TRBV19 and TRBJ1-4; the D gene is possibly TRBD1 (5 bases). Sequenced sample: PBMCs. The CDR3 nucleotides read TGTGCCAGTAGTGCTCGTCGGCAGGGTAATGAAAAACTGTTTTTT. Protein product: CASSARRQGNEKLFF. Together with reference TRBV19 and TRBJ1-4, the CDR3 gives the full variable domain: DGGITQSPKYLFRKEGQNVTLSCEQNLNHDAMYWYRQDPGQGLRLIYYSQIVNDFQKGDIAEGYSVSREKKESFPLTVTSAQKNPTAFYLCASSARRQGNEKLFFGSGTQLSVL.